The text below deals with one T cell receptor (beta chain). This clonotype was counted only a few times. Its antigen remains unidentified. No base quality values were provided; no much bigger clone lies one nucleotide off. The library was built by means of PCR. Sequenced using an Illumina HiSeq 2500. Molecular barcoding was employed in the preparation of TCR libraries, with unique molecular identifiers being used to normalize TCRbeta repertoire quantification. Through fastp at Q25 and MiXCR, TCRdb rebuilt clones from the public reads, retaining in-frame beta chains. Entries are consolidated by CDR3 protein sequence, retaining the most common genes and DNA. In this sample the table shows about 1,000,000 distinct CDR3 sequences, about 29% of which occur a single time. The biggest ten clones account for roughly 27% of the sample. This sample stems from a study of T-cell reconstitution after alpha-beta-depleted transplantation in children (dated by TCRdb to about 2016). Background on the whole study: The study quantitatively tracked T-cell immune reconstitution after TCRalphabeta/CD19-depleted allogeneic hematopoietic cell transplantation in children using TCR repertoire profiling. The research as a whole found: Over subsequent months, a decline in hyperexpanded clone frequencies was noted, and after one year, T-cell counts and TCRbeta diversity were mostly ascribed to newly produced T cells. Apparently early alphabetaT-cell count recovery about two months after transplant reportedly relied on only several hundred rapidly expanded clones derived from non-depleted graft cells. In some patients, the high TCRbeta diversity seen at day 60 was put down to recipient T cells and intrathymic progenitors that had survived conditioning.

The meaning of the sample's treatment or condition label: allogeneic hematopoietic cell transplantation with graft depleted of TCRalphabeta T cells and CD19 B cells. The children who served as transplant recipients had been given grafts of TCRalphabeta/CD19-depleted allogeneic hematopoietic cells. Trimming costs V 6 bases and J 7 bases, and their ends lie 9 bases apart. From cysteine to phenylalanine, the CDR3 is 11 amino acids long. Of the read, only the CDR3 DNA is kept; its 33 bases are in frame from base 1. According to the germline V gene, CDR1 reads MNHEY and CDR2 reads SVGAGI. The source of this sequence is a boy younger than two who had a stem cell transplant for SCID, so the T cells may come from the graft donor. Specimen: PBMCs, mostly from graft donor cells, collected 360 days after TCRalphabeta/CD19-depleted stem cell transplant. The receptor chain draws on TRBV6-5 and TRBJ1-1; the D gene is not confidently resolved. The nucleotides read TGTGCCAGCAGCTCGCTCGGTGAAGCTTTCTTT. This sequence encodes CASSSLGEAFF.